This T cell receptor beta chain appears in the sequencing data of a study of cytomegalovirus exposure and HLA in healthy donors. The PCR contained 60 Vbeta and 13 Jbeta primers. Only in-frame clones appear in the TCRdb table, and some are missing; sequencing was by immunoSEQ multiplex PCR. Found here are roughly 150,000 clones, 65% to 80% of them singletons; the top ten hold about 3.4%. A note on this clone: Its specificity is unknown.

The V gene's germline CDR1 is SGHRS and CDR2 YFSETQ. The CDR3 length is 13 residues. Trimming took off 4 bases at V and 0 bases at J, with 7 bases between the two ends. Study conclusions and caveats: The likely origin of a cluster of highly shared sequence variants was a sequencing artifact. In an earlier analysis, most TCR beta V segments were productive about 90% or about 30% of the time.

The TCR was taken from a male donor in good health and CMV-seronegative. The chain is built from TRBV5-1 and TRBJ1-2; D is undetermined. The sample consisted of PBMCs. The CDR3 protein is CASSPPANYGYTF. DNA for the CDR3: TGCGCCAGCAGCCCCCCGGCTAACTATGGCTACACCTTC.